This T cell receptor (beta chain) came from a study of blood T cells in healthy people across ages. Findings and caveats of the study: Lack of knowledge of donor CMV status possibly confounded expanded clonotype changes.

A second PCR, run for about 6 to 12 cycles, used a sample-barcoded 5' primer plus a J-beta primer mix. TCRdb re-called the 5' RACE reads with MiXCR, one entry per CDR3 protein. This table has about 640,000 distinct CDR3 sequences, under 70% appearing once. A single count supports this clonotype. Its specificity is unknown. The clonotype comes from a man between 60 and 70 years old in good health. Sequenced sample: blood.

The DNA of the CDR3 is TGCAGTGCTTCCCAGACTAGCGGGGATACGCAGTATTTT. This codes for CSASQTSGDTQYF. The chain employs TRBV20-1 and TRBJ2-3; 10 bases are shared with TRBD2. Germline-derived CDR1 and CDR2 are DFQATT and SNEGSKA (reference sequence). Trimming took 5 bases from V and 6 from J; bases not matched to a gene: 5. CDR3 length: 13 amino acids.